This TCR beta chain is from a study of T cells in women clearing cervical HPV infection. Sequencing was performed with immunoSEQ multiplex PCR; in TCRdb, only in-frame clones are kept and a portion is missing. Listed are approximately 15,000 clones; roughly 20% falls within the top ten. V dropped 3 bases and J dropped 2 bases, with 7 bases sitting between them. There are 13 residues in the CDR3. Germline V CDR1 and CDR2: SGHTA, FQGNSA. Comments on this clone: The antigen is unknown. The read terminates 3 residues ahead of where the CDR3 ends, so the germline J gene completes it.

General study findings and limits: It is unknown whether associations predate infection; no effector/memory or HPV-specific sorting.

Prevalent HPV16 infections were excluded; only incident single HPV16 infections included. Sequenced sample: blood buffy coat. V gene TRBV7-2 combines with J gene TRBJ1-2, with D uncertain. The origin of this receptor is a woman between 18 and 70 years old with a cervical HPV16 infection that either progressed to CIN3+ or cleared (not recorded which). The sequenced CDR3 bases are TGTGCCAGCAGCTTTTCGGGGAACTATGGC. This encodes CASSFSGNYG. The entire CDR3 sequence reads CASSFSGNYGYTF.